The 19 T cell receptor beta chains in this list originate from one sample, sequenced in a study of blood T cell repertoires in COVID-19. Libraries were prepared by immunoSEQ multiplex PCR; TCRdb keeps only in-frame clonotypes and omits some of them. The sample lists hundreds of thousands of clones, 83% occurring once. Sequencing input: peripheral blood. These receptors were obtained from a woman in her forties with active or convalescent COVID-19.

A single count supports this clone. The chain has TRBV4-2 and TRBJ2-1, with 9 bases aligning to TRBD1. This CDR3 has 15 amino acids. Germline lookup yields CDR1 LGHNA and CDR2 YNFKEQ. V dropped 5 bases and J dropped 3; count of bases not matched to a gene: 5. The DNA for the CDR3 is TGTGCCAGCAGCGCGGGGACAGGGAACTACAATGAGCAGTTCTTC. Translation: CASSAGTGNYNEQFF.

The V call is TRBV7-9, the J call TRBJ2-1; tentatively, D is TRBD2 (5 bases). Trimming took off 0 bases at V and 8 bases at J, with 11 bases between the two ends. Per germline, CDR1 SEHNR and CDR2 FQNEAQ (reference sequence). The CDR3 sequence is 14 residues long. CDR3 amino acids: CASSLASGMDEQFF. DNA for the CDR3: TGTGCCAGCAGCTTAGCCTCCGGGATGGATGAGCAGTTCTTC.

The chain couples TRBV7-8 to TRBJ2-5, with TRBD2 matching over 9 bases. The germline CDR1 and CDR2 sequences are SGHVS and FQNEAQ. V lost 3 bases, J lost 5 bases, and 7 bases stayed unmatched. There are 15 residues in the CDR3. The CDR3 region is CASSFHSSGRETQYF. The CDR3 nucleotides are TGTGCCAGCAGCTTTCACTCCAGCGGGAGGGAGACCCAGTACTTC.

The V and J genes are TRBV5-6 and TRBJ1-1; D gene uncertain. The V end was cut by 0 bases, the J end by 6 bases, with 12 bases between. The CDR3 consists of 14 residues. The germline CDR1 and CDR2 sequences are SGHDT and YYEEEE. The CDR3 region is CASSLDSGFPEAFF. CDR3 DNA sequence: TGTGCCAGCAGCTTGGACAGTGGTTTCCCTGAAGCTTTCTTT.

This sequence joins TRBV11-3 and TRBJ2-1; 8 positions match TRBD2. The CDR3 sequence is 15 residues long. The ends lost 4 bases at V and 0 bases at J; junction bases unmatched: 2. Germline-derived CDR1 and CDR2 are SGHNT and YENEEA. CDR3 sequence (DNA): TGTGCCAGCAGCTCCGGGACTAGCTCCTACAATGAGCAGTTCTTC. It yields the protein CASSSGTSSYNEQFF.

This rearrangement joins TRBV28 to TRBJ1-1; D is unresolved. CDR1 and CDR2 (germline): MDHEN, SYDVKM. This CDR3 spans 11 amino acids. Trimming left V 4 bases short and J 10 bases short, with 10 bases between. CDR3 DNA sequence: TGTGCCAGCAGTTGGGCCGCCTCAGCTTTCTTT. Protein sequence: CASSWAASAFF.

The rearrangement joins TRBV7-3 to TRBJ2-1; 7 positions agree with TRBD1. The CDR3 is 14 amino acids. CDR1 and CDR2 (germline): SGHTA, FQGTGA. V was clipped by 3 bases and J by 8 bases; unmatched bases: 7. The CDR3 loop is CASSFTQGNDEQFF. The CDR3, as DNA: TGTGCCAGCAGCTTCACACAGGGGAACGATGAGCAGTTCTTC.

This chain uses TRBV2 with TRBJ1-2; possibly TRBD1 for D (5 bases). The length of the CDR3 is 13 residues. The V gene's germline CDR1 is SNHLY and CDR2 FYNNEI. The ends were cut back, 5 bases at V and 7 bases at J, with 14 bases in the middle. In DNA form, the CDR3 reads TGTGCCAGCAGTCCGCAGGGTGTGGGTGGCTACACCTTC. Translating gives CASSPQGVGGYTF.

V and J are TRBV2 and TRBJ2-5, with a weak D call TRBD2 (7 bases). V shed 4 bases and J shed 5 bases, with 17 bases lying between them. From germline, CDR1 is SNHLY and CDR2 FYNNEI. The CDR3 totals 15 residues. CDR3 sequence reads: CASSVGGGPLETQYF. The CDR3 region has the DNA TGTGCCAGCAGTGTTGGGGGGGGGCCGTTGGAGACCCAGTACTTC.

The CDR3 is CASSLGAGEKLFF. CDR3 nucleotides: TGTGCCAGCAGCTTAGGGGCAGGAGAAAAACTGTTTTTT. The chain couples TRBV7-8 to TRBJ1-4; no clear D gene. Germline V gene data show CDR1 as SGHVS and CDR2 as FQNEAQ. This CDR3 is 13 amino acids long. Trimming pared 1 base from V and 8 bases from J, leaving 8 bases between.

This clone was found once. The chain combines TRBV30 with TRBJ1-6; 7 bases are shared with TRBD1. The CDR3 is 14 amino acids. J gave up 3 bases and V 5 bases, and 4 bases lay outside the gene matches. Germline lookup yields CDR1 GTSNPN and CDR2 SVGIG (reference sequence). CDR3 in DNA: TGTGCCTGGGAAGGGGACAGCTATAATTCACCCCTCCACTTT. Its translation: CAWEGDSYNSPLHF.

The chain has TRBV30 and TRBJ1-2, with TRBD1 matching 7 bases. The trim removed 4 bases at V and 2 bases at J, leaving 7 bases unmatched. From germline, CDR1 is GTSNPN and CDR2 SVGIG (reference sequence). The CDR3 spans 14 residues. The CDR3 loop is CAWTRDSPNYGYTF. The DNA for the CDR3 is TGTGCCTGGACCCGGGACAGTCCGAACTATGGCTACACCTTC.

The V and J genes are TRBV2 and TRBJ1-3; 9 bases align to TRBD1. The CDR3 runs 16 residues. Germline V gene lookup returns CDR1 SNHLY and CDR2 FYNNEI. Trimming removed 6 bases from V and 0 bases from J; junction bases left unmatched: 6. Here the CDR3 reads CASRPGQGISGNTIYF. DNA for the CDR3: TGTGCCAGCAGGCCGGGACAGGGCATCTCTGGAAACACCATATATTTT.

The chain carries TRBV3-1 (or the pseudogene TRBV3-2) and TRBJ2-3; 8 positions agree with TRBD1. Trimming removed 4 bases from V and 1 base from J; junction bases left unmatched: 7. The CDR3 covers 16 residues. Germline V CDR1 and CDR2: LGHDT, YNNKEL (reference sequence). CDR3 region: CASSRRQGIGTDTQYF. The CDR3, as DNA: TGTGCCAGCAGCCGGCGACAGGGGATAGGCACAGATACGCAGTATTTT.

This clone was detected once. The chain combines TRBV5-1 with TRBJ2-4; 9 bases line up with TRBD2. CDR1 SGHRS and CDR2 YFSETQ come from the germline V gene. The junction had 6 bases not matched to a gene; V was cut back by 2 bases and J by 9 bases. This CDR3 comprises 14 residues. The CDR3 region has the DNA TGCGCCAGCAGCTTAGCGGGAGGTCGAAGCATTCAGTACTTC. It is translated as CASSLAGGRSIQYF.

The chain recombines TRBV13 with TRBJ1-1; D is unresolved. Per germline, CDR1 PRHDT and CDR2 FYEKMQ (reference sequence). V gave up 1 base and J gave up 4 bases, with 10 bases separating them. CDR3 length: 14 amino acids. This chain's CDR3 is CASSLAGRLTEAFF. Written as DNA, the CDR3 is TGTGCCAGCAGCTTAGCAGGCAGGCTCACTGAAGCTTTCTTT.

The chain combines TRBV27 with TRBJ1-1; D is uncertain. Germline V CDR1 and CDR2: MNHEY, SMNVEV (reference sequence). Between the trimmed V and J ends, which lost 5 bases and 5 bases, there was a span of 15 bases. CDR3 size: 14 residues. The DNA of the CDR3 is TGTGCCAGCAGTCTATACATGGTTCGTACTGAAGCTTTCTTT. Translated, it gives CASSLYMVRTEAFF.

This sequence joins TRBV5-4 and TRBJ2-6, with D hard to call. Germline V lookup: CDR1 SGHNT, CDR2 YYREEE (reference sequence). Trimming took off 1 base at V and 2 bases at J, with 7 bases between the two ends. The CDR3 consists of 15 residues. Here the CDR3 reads CASSLKQTGANVLTF. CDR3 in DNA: TGTGCCAGCAGCTTGAAGCAAACTGGGGCCAACGTCCTGACTTTC.

This CDR3 reads CATSRTRQEADTQYF. DNA for the CDR3: TGTGCCACCAGCCGGACACGACAGGAGGCAGATACGCAGTATTTT. This chain joins TRBV15 and TRBJ2-3; the D gene is possibly TRBD1 (6 bases). The CDR3 is 15 amino acids. The V end lost 5 bases, the J end lost 4 bases, and 16 bases lay between the germline ends. The germline V gene encodes CDR1 LNHNV and CDR2 YYDKDF (reference sequence).